The source of this T cell receptor beta chain is a study of cytomegalovirus exposure and HLA in healthy donors. Regarding the study as a whole: Within an earlier analysis, most TCR beta V segments proved productive either about 90% or about 30% of the time. Only CMV serostatus was available as immune exposure information. Analyzed later, most CMV-associated TCR beta chains appeared HLA-restricted.

PCR involved 60 Vbeta and 13 Jbeta primers. TCRdb's copy holds only in-frame clones and misses some; the assay was immunoSEQ multiplex PCR. The sample shows approximately 260,000 clones, about 90% of them seen only once. In regard to this clone: The antigen is not known.

Trimming removed 6 bases at V and 0 bases at J, with 12 bases between. The CDR3 loop spans 15 amino acids. CDR1 MNHEY and CDR2 SVGAGI come from the germline V gene. This cohort consisted of healthy bone marrow donors. The sample was PBMCs. The genes are TRBV6-5 and TRBJ1-5, with D uncertain. The sequence derives from a girl aged 2 to 10 in good health and CMV-seronegative. The CDR3 spells CASSTFSGSNQPQHF. The CDR3 DNA reads TGTGCCAGCAGCACCTTTTCCGGTAGCAATCAGCCCCAGCATTTT.